This paragraph covers one T cell receptor beta chain sequence. The clone's antigen remains unknown. No base-level quality is on record; no much larger clone is a single base apart. RNA was extracted using the RNeasy kit, and roughly 0.45 to 1 microgram was reverse transcribed with random hexamers. TCR beta CDR3 regions were amplified with the immunoSEQ multiplex PCR assay covering 54 Vbeta and 13 Jbeta segments. To correct PCR amplification bias, a synthetic template baseline was used for both primer optimization and computational correction. As for the original processing: Reads were annotated to V, D and J genes according to IMGT and were analyzed with immunoSEQ Analyzer, with only productive sequences retained. Clonality was calculated as one minus the Shannon entropy normalized by log2 of the number of productive unique sequences. For each patient and control, public and private clones were evaluated among the 100 most prevalent clones. A clone was defined as Susac-specific if it was absent from the healthy and MS cohorts, from 1052 published viral clones and from other ImmuneACCESS disease sequences. Using fastp trimming at Q25 and MiXCR clonotype assembly, TCRdb reanalyzed the public sequencing data and kept in-frame beta chains. For every CDR3 protein sequence, its rows merge into one entry that carries the most common genes and DNA. The V and J calls come from TCRdb's annotation, not from the publication. This sample comprises roughly 300,000 distinct CDR3 sequences, more than 75% of them detected only once. The ten most abundant clones make up over 0.1% of the sample.

Peripheral blood CD8+ and CD4+ T cells from healthy donors, Susac syndrome patients and multiple sclerosis patients were profiled using high-throughput TCR beta sequencing. Multiple sclerosis controls were treatment-naive patients with stable or active relapsing-remitting disease fulfilling revised McDonald criteria. Bulk CD8+ and CD4+ T cells were purified by magnetic negative isolation, while CD8+ TEMRA cells were enriched using FACS. Blood was drawn into EDTA tubes, processed within 24 hours, and PBMCs were isolated by density gradient centrifugation. PBMCs intended for TCR sequencing were cryopreserved in liquid nitrogen and were subsequently thawed in a 37 degrees C water bath. Purity of sorted or isolated CD4+, CD8+ and CD8+ TEMRA cells was at least 90%. These data are taken from a study of CD8 T cells in Susac syndrome (dated by TCRdb to about 2019). Notes on the research overall: Whether CD8+ T cell activation and differentiation in Susac syndrome was antigen driven was tested using repertoire sequencing. Clonality of the CD8+ T cell repertoire was compared between roughly twelve healthy donors, roughly 14 Susac syndrome patients and around 15 multiple sclerosis patients. Findings and caveats that apply to the study as a whole: The study acknowledged that relatively few individuals were included in the TCR sequencing and HLA analysis.

Looking up the germline V gene yields CDR1 LGHNA and CDR2 YNFKEQ. CDR3 length: 15 amino acids, cysteine to phenylalanine. Of all the DNA, just the CDR3 is kept, 45 bases in frame from base 1. V is cut by 0 bases and J by 2 bases, and the space between the germline ends is 9 bases. The sample taken for sequencing was CD8+ T cells from PBMCs. The chain couples TRBV4-2 to TRBJ2-3; no confident D gene assignment can be made. The sequence derives from a human donor with multiple sclerosis. The CDR3 region: CASSQDRRITDTQYF. The sequenced DNA is TGTGCCAGCAGCCAAGATCGGCGGATCACAGATACGCAGTATTTT.